These T cell receptor beta chains were read from a single sample in a study of blood T cells in healthy people across ages. One entry per CDR3 protein results from TCRdb running MiXCR on the 5' RACE reads. The sample consists of hundreds of thousands of distinct CDR3 sequences, roughly 46% of them appearing once. Material for sequencing was blood. These receptors were taken from a man older than 75 in good health. CDR3s include the opening cysteine and the closing phenylalanine or tryptophan. The D gene is left open where the match is weak. Not every row has a clone size; where given, it reads once, few, many or a size class.

>TRBJ2-1|NA|TRBV6-5|NA
TGTGCCAGCAGTTATCCCCCCTCGAGCGTTCGGGGAAATGAGCAGTTCTTC
CASSYPPSSVRGNEQFF
>TRBJ2-1|few|TRBV7-2|NA
TGTGCCAGCAGCCCCGGGGCCCTCAGGGCCAATGAGCAGTTCTTC
CASSPGALRANEQFF
>TRBJ1-4|once|TRBV29-1|TRBD1
TGCAGCGTTGGGGGACAGACTAATGAAAAACTGTTTTTT
CSVGGQTNEKLFF
>TRBJ2-3|NA|TRBV12-3/TRBV12-4|TRBD2
TGTGCCAGCAGTCCCTTGGGGAGCGGGAGTCTAGATACGCAGTATTTT
CASSPLGSGSLDTQYF
>TRBJ2-7|NA|TRBV3-1|NA
TGTGCCAGCACGAAGAGCGAGGGCTCCTACGAGCAGTACTTC
CASTKSEGSYEQYF
>TRBJ2-3|few|TRBV20-1|NA
TGCAGTGCTAGGCGAGGAGCGGATCTCACAGATACGCAGTATTTT
CSARRGADLTDTQYF
>TRBJ2-3|NA|TRBV5-4|TRBD2
TGTGCCAGCAACCTGGGACTAGCGACAGATACGCAGTATTTT
CASNLGLATDTQYF
>TRBJ2-7|NA|TRBV12-3/TRBV12-4|NA
TGTGCCAGCAGTTTAGTGGGACTTCCGTGGGGGGAGCAGTACTTC
CASSLVGLPWGEQYF
>TRBJ2-3|NA|TRBV29-1|NA
TGCAGCGTTGCACAAGGTGCAGTAACAGATACGCAGTATTTT
CSVAQGAVTDTQYF
>TRBJ2-1|NA|TRBV7-2|NA
TGTGCCAGCAGCTTAGTGGGACAACCTTACAATGAGCAGTTCTTC
CASSLVGQPYNEQFF
>TRBJ2-5|few|TRBV29-1|NA
TGCAGCGTTGAAGACTCCGGGACCGAGGAGACCCAGTACTTC
CSVEDSGTEETQYF
>TRBJ2-3|many|TRBV6-1|TRBD2
TGTGCCAGCAGAGGACTAGCGGGAGTTCGGGATACGCAGTATTTT
CASRGLAGVRDTQYF
>TRBJ2-7|NA|TRBV5-1|NA
TGCGCCAGCAGCTTTGGCCGGGACCCTTCTGACGAGCAGTACTTC
CASSFGRDPSDEQYF
>TRBJ2-7|NA|TRBV7-2|NA
TGTGCCAGCACCCTGGCGAGGGGCTACGAGCAGTACTTC
CASTLARGYEQYF
>TRBJ2-1|few|TRBV7-2|NA
TGTGCCAGCAGCTATGGCCAGTGGGACTCTCCGTTCTTC
CASSYGQWDSPFF
>TRBJ2-1|few|TRBV20-1|NA
TGCAGTGTACAATCGAATTTCGCGAATTCCGTCCCACACAATGAGCAGTTCTTC
CSVQSNFANSVPHNEQFF